The 24 T cell receptor beta chains presented below share a single source sample, sequenced in a study of cytomegalovirus exposure and HLA in healthy donors. 60 Vbeta and 13 Jbeta primers were used in PCR. The assay was immunoSEQ multiplex PCR, and TCRdb's table has in-frame clones only and misses some. The listing records 110,000 to 150,000 clones. Sequencing was carried out using PBMCs. The source of these receptors is a male donor in good health and CMV-seronegative.

CDR3 residues: CASSLRDRRTTYGYF. CDR3 DNA: TGTGCCAGCAGCCTCCGGGACAGAAGGACGACATATGGGTACTTC. The rearrangement joins TRBV5-8 to TRBJ2-4; 7 positions match TRBD1. Losses at the gene ends were 4 bases for V and 15 bases for J; bases not matched to a gene: 19. CDR1 is SGHTS, CDR2 YDEGEE, per germline. CDR3 length: 15 amino acids.

The J gene is TRBJ2-3, the V gene TRBV19, with a weak D call TRBD1 (5 bases). This CDR3 spans 12 amino acids. Germline V lookup: CDR1 LNHDA, CDR2 SQIVND (reference sequence). The germline V and J ends were trimmed by 6 bases and 4 bases, with 8 bases remaining between them. The CDR3 reads CASRTGADTQYF. The CDR3 DNA reads TGTGCCAGTAGAACAGGCGCAGATACGCAGTATTTT.

The CDR3 region has the DNA TGTGCTTGTAGCGGGGGTACAGATACGCAGTATTTT. As protein: CACSGGTDTQYF. This chain connects TRBV6-5 to TRBJ2-3; 9 bases line up with TRBD2. Germline CDR1 is MNHEY and CDR2 is SVGAGI. The CDR3 is 12 residues long.

V and J are TRBV13 and TRBJ2-3; weak D call: TRBD2 (6 bases). There are 13 residues in the CDR3. Germline-derived CDR1 and CDR2 are PRHDT and FYEKMQ (reference sequence). V was trimmed by 5 bases and J by 6 bases, leaving 12 bases between them. This CDR3 reads CASSLYGSDTQYF. The CDR3 nucleotides are TGTGCCAGCAGCCTATACGGGAGTGATACGCAGTATTTT.

This sequence joins TRBV19 and TRBJ2-2, with 9 bases that match TRBD2. Germline CDR1 reads LNHDA; CDR2 reads SQIVND (reference sequence). The length of the CDR3 is 14 residues. V was pared by 8 bases and J by 3 bases, with 4 bases of the junction left unmatched. CDR3 DNA: TGTGCCAGTCATAGCGGGGGAGACACCGGGGAGCTGTTTTTT. Its translation: CASHSGGDTGELFF.

The chain employs TRBV28 and TRBJ2-7, with 7 bases that match TRBD1. J was trimmed by 6 bases and V by 5 bases; bases with no gene match: 4. Germline CDR1 reads MDHEN; CDR2 reads SYDVKM. CDR3 size: 12 residues. The CDR3 sequence: CASSVQGPEQYF. DNA of the CDR3: TGTGCCAGCAGTGTACAGGGGCCCGAGCAGTACTTC.

This chain joins TRBV7-2 and TRBJ1-5; 7 bases fit TRBD1. Germline CDR1 is SGHTA and CDR2 is FQGNSA. The ends lost 3 bases at V and 9 bases at J; junction bases unmatched: 5. The CDR3 runs to 13 residues. Here the CDR3 DNA reads TGTGCCAGCAGCTTTGACAGGGCTTGGCCCCAGCATTTT. Protein: CASSFDRAWPQHF.

The CDR3 here is CSALGQDTDTQYF. In nucleotides, the CDR3 is TGCAGCGCATTAGGACAGGATACAGATACGCAGTATTTT. This rearrangement joins TRBV29-1 to TRBJ2-3; 7 nucleotides agree with TRBD1. The J segment lost 3 bases and the V segment lost 7 bases, leaving 7 bases of the junction unmatched. The germline V gene encodes CDR1 SQVTM and CDR2 ANQGSEA. The CDR3 runs to 13 residues.

The chain uses TRBV4-3 and TRBJ2-3, with unresolved D. CDR3 length: 14 amino acids. The germline gives CDR1 LGHNA, CDR2 YSLEER. The V end lost 1 base, the J end lost 4 bases, and 9 bases lay between the germline ends. The CDR3 bases are TGCGCCAGCAGCCAAGCCCTACTGGCAGATACGCAGTATTTT. It codes for CASSQALLADTQYF.

The chain has TRBV10-3 and TRBJ2-4; 8 bases line up with TRBD1. Germline CDR1 and CDR2: ENHRY and SYGVKD. The CDR3 has 17 amino acids. The V and J ends lost 3 bases and 0 bases, in that order; junction bases with no gene match: 7. CDR3 bases: TGTGCCATCAGTGAACCCGACAGGGGACTAGCCAAAAACATTCAGTACTTC. Translating it yields CAISEPDRGLAKNIQYF.

The gene calls are TRBV4-3 and TRBJ1-5, with D uncertain. From germline, CDR1 is LGHNA and CDR2 YSLEER. Trimming cost V 4 bases and J 3 bases, with 13 bases left between them. The CDR3 has 15 amino acids. The CDR3 is CASSPTGGTNQPQHF. Written as DNA, the CDR3 is TGCGCCAGCAGCCCGACGGGAGGAACCAATCAGCCCCAGCATTTT.

V and J are TRBV2 and TRBJ1-1; TRBD1 is a possible D gene (6 bases). Germline CDR1 SNHLY, CDR2 FYNNEI. The V gene lost 2 bases and the J gene lost 13 bases, with 17 bases spanning the gap. The CDR3 is 13 residues long. The CDR3 coding sequence is TGTGCCAGCAGTGAACTTGAGGGGACATTAAGTTTCTTT. As protein: CASSELEGTLSFF. The full variable domain, completed using reference TRBV2 and TRBJ1-1, is EPEVTQTPSHQVTQMGQEVILRCVPISNHLYFYWYRQILGQKVEFLVSFYNNEISEKSEIFDDQFSVERPDGSNFTLKIRSTKLEDSAMYFCASSELEGTLSFFGQGTRLTVV.

The V call is TRBV6-5, the J call TRBJ1-3; D gene unclear. CDR1 is MNHEY, CDR2 SVGAGI, per germline. The CDR3 is made up of 14 amino acids. V dropped 6 bases and J dropped 1 base, with 10 bases sitting between them. CDR3 sequence: CASRPTPSGNTIYF. CDR3 coding DNA: TGTGCCAGCAGGCCTACTCCGTCTGGAAACACCATATATTTT.

The gene calls are TRBV7-9 and TRBJ1-4; D is unclear. The CDR3 loop spans 13 amino acids. CDR1 SEHNR and CDR2 FQNEAQ come from the germline V gene (reference sequence). The V end was cut by 6 bases, the J end by 5 bases, with 10 bases between. CDR3 sequence reads: CASRRFSNEKLFF. CDR3 in DNA: TGTGCCAGCAGACGGTTTTCCAATGAAAAACTGTTTTTT.

This chain joins TRBV7-2 and TRBJ2-7; the match to TRBD2 covers 8 bases. The V gene end was trimmed by 10 bases and the J gene end by 5 bases; junction bases not matched to a gene: 13. The length of the CDR3 is 14 residues. Looked up from germline, CDR1 is SGHTA and CDR2 is FQGNSA. The chain's CDR3 is CATPASGGPNEQYF. The CDR3 bases are TGTGCCACCCCGGCGTCGGGAGGGCCTAACGAGCAGTACTTC.

This chain joins TRBV5-6 and TRBJ1-1; D unresolved. Looked up from germline, CDR1 is SGHDT and CDR2 is YYEEEE. The CDR3 has 15 residues. V was pared by 1 base and J by 2 bases, with 12 bases between. The CDR3, as DNA: TGTGCCAGCAGCTTGAGTCCGGGGATAAACACTGAAGCTTTCTTT. Translation gives CASSLSPGINTEAFF. The full variable domain, with the rest looked up from reference TRBV5-6 and TRBJ1-1, is DAGVTQSPTHLIKTRGQQVTLRCSPKSGHDTVSWYQQALGQGPQFIFQYYEEEERQRGNFPDRFSGHQFPNYSSELNVNALLLGDSALYLCASSLSPGINTEAFFGQGTRLTVV.

This sequence joins TRBV30 and TRBJ1-2; D is undetermined. In germline, CDR1 is GTSNPN, CDR2 SVGIG (reference sequence). The CDR3 runs to 12 residues. The DNA for the CDR3 is TGTGCGCGGTTAGCGACTGCGGGGGGCTACACCTTC. Protein sequence: CARLATAGGYTF. The complete variable domain, with remaining parts taken from reference TRBV30 and TRBJ1-2, reads SQTIHQWPATLVQPVGSPLSLECTVEGTSNPNLYWYRQAAGRGLQLLFYSVGIGQISSEVPQNLSASRPQDRQFILSSKKLLLSDSGFYLCARLATAGGYTFGSGTRLTVV.

The chain combines TRBV9 with TRBJ1-1; tentative D call: TRBD1 (5 bases). The CDR3 contains 15 residues. Germline V gene lookup returns CDR1 SGDLS and CDR2 YYNGEE. V gave up 4 bases and J gave up 2 bases, with 15 bases separating them. The CDR3 DNA sequence: TGTGCCAGCAGCCCCGTACGGACACCCAACACTGAAGCTTTCTTT. Translation: CASSPVRTPNTEAFF.

The V gene is TRBV10-3, the J gene TRBJ2-5; no clear D gene. Trimming removed 4 bases at V and 3 bases at J, with 15 bases between. Germline loops: CDR1 ENHRY, CDR2 SYGVKD. The CDR3 sequence is 15 residues long. The CDR3 nucleotides are TGTGCCATCAGTGGAGGAGCTATTAGTGAAGAGACCCAGTACTTC. Residues: CAISGGAISEETQYF.

In regard to this clone: Other DNA sequences in this specimen translate into the identical CDR3. The chain has TRBV18 and TRBJ1-1; no clear D gene. V gave up 3 bases and J gave up 1 base, with 6 bases separating them. This CDR3 comprises 13 residues. The germline V gene has CDR1 KGHSH and CDR2 LQKENI. As DNA, the CDR3 is TGTGCCAGCTCACCGAGGGAGAACACTGAAGCTTTCTTT. Its protein product is CASSPRENTEAFF.

The rearrangement joins TRBV5-8 to TRBJ1-1; possible D gene TRBD1, 6 bases. Germline CDR1 and CDR2: SGHTS and YDEGEE. The CDR3 sequence is 14 residues long. Between the trimmed V and J ends, which lost 0 bases and 0 bases, there was a span of 6 bases. The CDR3 reads CASSLEGVNTEAFF. The CDR3 DNA sequence: TGTGCCAGCAGCTTGGAGGGGGTGAACACTGAAGCTTTCTTT.

The V gene is TRBV29-1, the J gene TRBJ2-6; TRBD1 matches 8 bases. The J segment lost 2 bases and the V segment lost 6 bases, leaving 3 bases of the junction unmatched. This CDR3 contains 14 residues. Germline V gives CDR1 SQVTM, CDR2 ANQGSEA. The CDR3 loop reads CSVDRGAGANVLTF. For the CDR3, the DNA is TGCAGCGTCGACAGGGGCGCTGGGGCCAACGTCCTGACTTTC.

The gene calls are TRBV5-4 and TRBJ1-6, with 9 nucleotides matching TRBD1. V shed 5 bases and J 8 bases; nucleotides not matched to a gene: 11. Germline CDR1 reads SGHNT; CDR2 reads YYREEE (reference sequence). This CDR3 comprises 16 residues. As DNA, the CDR3 is TGTGCCAGCAGTGATGTCCGGGACAGGGTCGATTCACCCCTCCACTTT. Its protein product is CASSDVRDRVDSPLHF.

The chain carries TRBV19 and TRBJ1-5, with D perhaps TRBD1 (6 bases). V gave up 7 bases and J gave up 2 bases, with 18 bases separating them. Germline V gene lookup returns CDR1 LNHDA and CDR2 SQIVND (reference sequence). This CDR3 comprises 16 residues. CDR3 region: CASKFTGGAGNQPQHF. Here the CDR3 DNA reads TGTGCCAGTAAGTTCACGGGGGGCGCGGGCAATCAGCCCCAGCATTTT.